This T cell receptor (beta chain) was profiled in a study of blood T cell repertoires in COVID-19. In the study overall: T cells, B-cell-depleted T cells, or PBMCs provided the cDNA or gDNA that served as material.

Germline CDR1 and CDR2: SGHVS and FQNEAQ. Losses at the gene ends were 4 bases for V and 2 bases for J; bases not matched to a gene: 4. The CDR3 length is 14 residues. Repertoires were generated with immunoSEQ multiplex PCR, while TCRdb's copy carries only in-frame clones and drops some. The table lists around 60,000 clones, around 90% of them singletons, with about 3.2% in the top ten. J is TRBJ1-1 and V is TRBV7-8; the match to TRBD1 covers 7 bases. The receptor was isolated from a middle-aged man with active COVID-19. The specimen was peripheral blood. The CDR3 nucleotides are TGTGCCAGCAGCTCACAGGGGCGTAACACTGAAGCTTTCTTT. It yields the protein CASSSQGRNTEAFF.